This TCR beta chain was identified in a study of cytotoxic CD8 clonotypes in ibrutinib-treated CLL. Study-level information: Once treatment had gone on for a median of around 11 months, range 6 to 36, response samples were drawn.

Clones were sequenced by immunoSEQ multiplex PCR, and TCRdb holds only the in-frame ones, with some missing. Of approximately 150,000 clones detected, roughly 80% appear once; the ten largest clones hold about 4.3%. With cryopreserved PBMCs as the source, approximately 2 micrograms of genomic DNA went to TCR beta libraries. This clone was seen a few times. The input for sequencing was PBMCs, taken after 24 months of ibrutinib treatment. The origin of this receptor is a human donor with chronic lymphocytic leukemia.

CDR3 residues: CASMVRERGNTEAFF. The CDR3 nucleotides are TGTGCCAGTATGGTCAGGGAACGGGGGAACACTGAAGCTTTCTTT. This chain connects TRBV19 to TRBJ1-1, with a possible D match to TRBD1 (5 bases). Per germline, CDR1 LNHDA and CDR2 SQIVND (reference sequence). This CDR3 has 15 amino acids. Trimming shortened V by 7 bases and J by 1 base, and 16 bases separated the two germline ends.